This TCR beta chain originates from a study of blood T cell repertoires in COVID-19 (TCRdb year 2020). Describing the broader study: Samples from collaborators originated in the United States, Italy and Spain and spanned both the acute and convalescent phases of COVID-19. Samples came from the ongoing ImmuneRACE study (first 160 participants) plus 1,254 subjects from 6 global collaborators. A de-identified subject ID, COVID-19 status, age in years and sex were almost always included in the sample metadata. The material from the prospective study consisted of cDNA or gDNA derived from T cells, B-cell-depleted T cells, or PBMCs. HLA class I and class II types, where available, came from metadata supplied by the sample provider rather than from assay-based typing. A freely available public database, intended as a resource for researchers studying the immune response to SARS-CoV-2, is where the repertoires were released. Subjects who had been exposed to COVID-19, were actively infected with it, or had recovered from it provided the deeply sampled blood TCRbeta repertoires that made up the dataset. What the authors observed across the whole study: Clinical and demographic metadata were provided uncurated, with the amount varying by source and participant.

Whole blood was collected in K2EDTA tubes by collaborating institutions according to the institutions' own protocols. Collaborator samples were shipped for TCRbeta analysis as frozen whole blood, isolated PBMCs, or DNA extracted from either sample type. On this clone: The target of this receptor is not known. No much larger clonotype is one base removed from it; base qualities were not supplied.

TCRbeta CDR3 regions were amplified from genomic DNA using the immunoSEQ Assay, a bias-controlled multiplex PCR. The study's processing was this. Within the assay, amplification of reference gene primers was used to estimate how many nucleated cells each sample contained. Sequence reads were collapsed and filtered to measure the absolute abundance of every unique TCRbeta CDR3 rearrangement. For each sample, productive Simpson clonality was calculated by taking the square root of Simpson's diversity index across productive rearrangements. Sourced from immuneACCESS, this table was stored by TCRdb with only in-frame sequences that have V and J called. A share of the clones is absent; for the studies checked, an unresolved V gene accounts for under half, and the remainder has no known explanation. For V, J and clone size, that table is used; D and trimming come from the DNA. The sample includes roughly 77,000 clones, with 79% observed a single time. More than 25% of the sample belongs to the ten largest clones.

This receptor was identified in a man in his sixties with active or convalescent COVID-19. The specimen was peripheral blood.

The bases read TGTGCCAGCAGTTACGGGGAGGGGCTTAACCAGCCCCAGCATTTT. This gives the protein CASSYGEGLNQPQHF. The chain was built from TRBV6-6 and TRBJ1-5; a tentative D call is TRBD1 (5 bases match). The CDR3 holds 15 amino acids from the cysteine to the phenylalanine. The only DNA kept is the CDR3, 45 bases in frame from the first base. CDR1 and CDR2 were assigned from the germline V gene (reference sequence) as MNHNY and SVGAGI. V sheds 2 bases and J sheds 7 bases, leaving 15 bases between their ends.